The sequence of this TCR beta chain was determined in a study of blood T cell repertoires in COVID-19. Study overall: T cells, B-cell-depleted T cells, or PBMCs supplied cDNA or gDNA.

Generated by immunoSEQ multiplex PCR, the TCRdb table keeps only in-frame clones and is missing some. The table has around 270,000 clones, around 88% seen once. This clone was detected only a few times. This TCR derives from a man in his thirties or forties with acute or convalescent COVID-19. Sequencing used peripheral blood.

Here the CDR3 DNA reads TGTGCCAGCAGCGCCGAAGGGGGCGTACAGCCCCAGCATTTT. Its translation: CASSAEGGVQPQHF. The J gene is TRBJ1-5, the V gene TRBV9, with 7 bases aligning to TRBD1. Trimming at V came to 3 bases and at J to 7 bases, leaving 7 bases not matched to a gene. From germline, CDR1 is SGDLS and CDR2 YYNGEE. The CDR3 has 14 residues.